The 22 T cell receptor beta chains below were found in one sample sequenced in a study of OX40 agonist ivuxolimab in advanced cancers. Assay used: immunoSEQ multiplex PCR; TCRdb lists only in-frame clones, some missing. The sample consists of roughly 91,000 clones, around 96% of them appearing once. The starting material was CD4+ or CD8+ T cells sorted from blood, obtained in a trial of the OX40 agonist ivuxolimab. The receptor set was obtained from an adult with an advanced solid tumor such as melanoma, head and neck, liver or kidney cancer.

The chain couples TRBV7-9 to TRBJ2-7; D call uncertain. Germline assignment: CDR1 SEHNR and CDR2 FQNEAQ (reference sequence). V lost 6 bases, J lost 0 bases, and 9 bases lay in between. This CDR3 region has 13 residues. The DNA of the CDR3 is TGTGCCAGCAGAGTGGCGAGCTCCTACGAGCAGTACTTC. It is translated as CASRVASSYEQYF. Full variable domain (missing parts from reference TRBV7-9 and TRBJ2-7): DTGVSQNPRHKITKRGQNVTFRCDPISEHNRLYWYRQTLGQGPEFLTYFQNEAQLEKSRLLSDRFSAERPKGSFSTLEIQRTEQGDSAMYLCASRVASSYEQYFGPGTRLTVT.

The chain combines TRBV2 with TRBJ2-2; D gene unclear. This CDR3 contains 12 residues. Per the germline V gene, CDR1 is SNHLY and CDR2 is FYNNEI. Trimming pared 1 base from V and 4 bases from J, leaving 1 base between. The CDR3 bases are TGTGCCAGCAGTGAAGTCACCGGGGAGCTGTTTTTT. Translation: CASSEVTGELFF.

This clone was counted between two and nine times. V and J are TRBV4-2 and TRBJ2-3, with TRBD2 as a possible D gene (5 bases). Germline CDR1 LGHNA, CDR2 YNFKEQ. The CDR3 consists of 18 residues. V lost 4 bases to trimming and J lost 0 bases, with 20 bases between them. In DNA, the CDR3 is TGTGCCAGCAGCCCCACAGTGAGGGTTTCAACTAGCACAGATACGCAGTATTTT. Its protein is CASSPTVRVSTSTDTQYF.

The V gene is TRBV28, the J gene TRBJ1-5; D is possibly TRBD1 (5 bases). V was shortened by 1 base and J by 6 bases, with 13 bases between the two germline ends. This CDR3 region has 15 residues. Germline V gives CDR1 MDHEN, CDR2 SYDVKM. For the CDR3, the DNA is TGTGCCAGCAGTTTATCAGGCCAGGGCGGTCAGCCCCAGCATTTT. Encoded protein: CASSLSGQGGQPQHF.

In regard to this clone: Other DNA sequences in the same sample also yield this CDR3. This chain connects TRBV5-4 to TRBJ2-1; the D gene is possibly TRBD2 (6 bases). Germline-derived CDR1 and CDR2 are SGHNT and YYREEE (reference sequence). This CDR3 has 12 amino acids. Between the trimmed V and J ends, which lost 4 bases and 10 bases, there was a span of 12 bases. CDR3: CASSPGGGEQFF. CDR3 DNA: TGTGCCAGCAGCCCCGGTGGAGGGGAGCAGTTCTTC.

The chain employs TRBV18 and TRBJ2-7; 9 bases are shared with TRBD2. Germline CDR1 KGHSH, CDR2 LQKENI. The CDR3 sequence is 18 residues long. The junction had 15 bases not matched to a gene; V was cut back by 3 bases and J by 3 bases. CDR3 in amino acids: CASSPSSGPSGDVYEQYF. The CDR3 coding sequence is TGTGCCAGCTCACCTTCCTCTGGGCCTAGCGGGGATGTCTACGAGCAGTACTTC.

This clone has just a few counts. J is TRBJ2-7 and V is TRBV27, with 9 bases matching TRBD2. The CDR3 covers 13 residues. V lost 5 bases to trimming and J lost 4 bases; unmatched junction nucleotides: 3. Germline V lookup: CDR1 MNHEY, CDR2 SMNVEV (reference sequence). The CDR3 reads CASSKLAGYEQYF. The CDR3 DNA is TGTGCCAGCAGTAAACTAGCGGGTTACGAGCAGTACTTC.

This rearrangement joins TRBV6-6 to TRBJ1-2, with 9 bases fitting TRBD1. CDR1 is MNHNY and CDR2 is SVGAGI in the germline V gene (reference sequence). V lost 4 bases to trimming and J lost 7 bases; unmatched junction nucleotides: 4. The CDR3 consists of 13 residues. The CDR3 nucleotides are TGTGCCAGCAGTTGGGACAGGGCCGCTGGCTACACCTTC. Protein sequence: CASSWDRAAGYTF.

Only one count was recorded for this clone. This sequence joins TRBV7-3 and TRBJ2-1; 7 nucleotides line up with TRBD2. Germline lookup yields CDR1 SGHTA and CDR2 FQGTGA. The CDR3 length is 15 residues. Trimming at V came to 3 bases and at J to 8 bases, leaving 10 bases not matched to a gene. CDR3 nucleotide sequence: TGTGCCAGCAGCTTTAGCTACCAAGGACTAGATGAGCAGTTCTTC. Translating gives CASSFSYQGLDEQFF.

V is TRBV11-2 and J is TRBJ2-7; 12 bases agree with TRBD1. Germline CDR1 and CDR2: SGHAT and FQNNGV. The V gene end was trimmed by 1 base and the J gene end by 0 bases; junction bases not matched to a gene: 7. The CDR3 totals 18 residues. The CDR3 nucleotides read TGTGCCAGCAGCTTAGTCCCGGGACAGGGGGCCTACTCCTACGAGCAGTACTTC. It yields the protein CASSLVPGQGAYSYEQYF.

The V and J genes are TRBV9 and TRBJ1-3, with a possible D match to TRBD1 (6 bases). The CDR3 spans 18 residues. CDR1 SGDLS and CDR2 YYNGEE come from the germline V gene. Trimming pared 4 bases from V and 8 bases from J, leaving 28 bases between. The chain's CDR3 is CASSSRYLPGHQRDTIYF. CDR3 in DNA: TGTGCCAGCAGCTCGCGATACTTACCGGGACACCAGAGGGACACCATATATTTT.

The gene calls are TRBV15 and TRBJ1-2; D not resolved. Per germline, CDR1 LNHNV and CDR2 YYDKDF (reference sequence). The CDR3 is made up of 15 amino acids. Trimming stripped 0 bases from V and 7 bases from J, with 15 bases between. CDR3 nucleotides: TGTGCCACCAGCAGAGAGGGAGGGATGAGCGGTGGCTACACCTTC. This translates into CATSREGGMSGGYTF.

This clone has only a few counts. The chain has TRBV19 and TRBJ1-5, with D uncertain. Germline V gene data show CDR1 as LNHDA and CDR2 as SQIVND (reference sequence). The CDR3 is 15 residues long. V shed 3 bases and J shed 0 bases, with 9 bases lying between them. This CDR3 is CASSMFSYSNQPQHF. For the CDR3, the DNA is TGTGCCAGTAGTATGTTCAGCTATAGCAATCAGCCCCAGCATTTT.

This chain links TRBV10-3 with TRBJ2-3; 7 bases agree with TRBD2. The V and J ends lost 3 bases and 5 bases, in that order; junction bases with no gene match: 11. CDR3 length: 16 residues. The germline gives CDR1 ENHRY, CDR2 SYGVKD. The CDR3 coding sequence is TGTGCCATCAGTGACCCTAGCGGTGCGAAGTTAGATACGCAGTATTTT. Protein sequence: CAISDPSGAKLDTQYF.

The chain couples TRBV5-3 to TRBJ1-5, with 8 bases aligning to TRBD1. TRBV5-3 is marked as an open reading frame, function uncertain. The CDR3 loop spans 16 amino acids. Losses at the gene ends were 0 bases for V and 3 bases for J; bases not matched to a gene: 5. This chain's CDR3 is CARSLGPRGHNQPQHF. CDR3 sequence (DNA): TGTGCCAGAAGCTTGGGTCCCAGGGGGCACAATCAGCCCCAGCATTTT.

This sequence joins TRBV30 and TRBJ1-2; maybe TRBD1 (5 bases). Trimming left V 4 bases short and J 8 bases short, with 11 bases between. The CDR3 sequence is 11 residues long. Germline V gene lookup returns CDR1 GTSNPN and CDR2 SVGIG (reference sequence). CDR3 in DNA: TGTGCCTGGACGGGGGGAGGAGGCTACACCTTC. This codes for CAWTGGGGYTF. The variable domain in full, completed from reference TRBV30 and TRBJ1-2, reads SQTIHQWPATLVQPVGSPLSLECTVEGTSNPNLYWYRQAAGRGLQLLFYSVGIGQISSEVPQNLSASRPQDRQFILSSKKLLLSDSGFYLCAWTGGGGYTFGSGTRLTVV.

This clone showed up just once. The CDR3 DNA reads as TGCGCCAGCAGCCCGACAGGGCTCAATCAGCCCCAGCATTTT. This encodes CASSPTGLNQPQHF. V and J are TRBV4-1 and TRBJ1-5, with TRBD1 matching 7 bases. V lost 4 bases and J lost 3; bases outside the gene matches: 3. Per the germline V gene, CDR1 is MGHRA and CDR2 is YSYEKL. The CDR3 is made up of 14 amino acids.

The chain joins TRBV7-9 to TRBJ2-5, with a weak D call TRBD2 (5 bases). In germline, CDR1 is SEHNR, CDR2 FQNEAQ (reference sequence). The CDR3 spans 13 residues. Trimming took 4 bases from V and 5 from J, leaving 11 bases between them. In DNA form, the CDR3 reads TGTGCCAGCAGCTCCTGGACTGGTGAGACCCAGTACTTC. The encoded protein is CASSSWTGETQYF.

The CDR3 here is CASSGRTGTSGNTIYF. DNA for the CDR3: TGTGCCAGCAGCGGGCGGACAGGGACCTCTGGAAACACCATATATTTT. This chain joins TRBV7-2 and TRBJ1-3; 8 nucleotides agree with TRBD1. There are 16 residues in the CDR3. CDR1 and CDR2 (germline): SGHTA, FQGNSA. The junction had 6 bases not matched to a gene; V was cut back by 5 bases and J by 0 bases.

The chain carries TRBV7-8 and TRBJ2-5, with 7 bases matching TRBD2. J lost 4 bases, V lost 5 bases, and 13 bases had no gene match. This CDR3 comprises 16 residues. CDR1 is SGHVS and CDR2 is FQNEAQ in the germline V gene. The CDR3 region has the DNA TGTGCCAGCAGCCTGGGGGGGGTGCGGGCCGGAGAGACCCAGTACTTC. Amino acid sequence: CASSLGGVRAGETQYF.

About this clone itself: A junction boundary mismatches the germline segment, possibly from a read error. The chain uses TRBV29-1 and TRBJ2-7; D is possibly TRBD1 (6 bases). Germline V gene lookup returns CDR1 SQVTM and CDR2 ANQGSEA. The CDR3 consists of 14 residues. Here the CDR3 DNA reads TGCAGCGTTGAAGATCGGGACACCTCCTACGAGCGGTACTTC. Translated, it gives CSVEDRDTSYERYF.

J is TRBJ2-5 and V is TRBV19; 9 bases fit TRBD1. The J call is uncertain, as TRBJ2-7 better fits the DNA end. The V gene's germline CDR1 is LNHDA and CDR2 SQIVND (reference sequence). The CDR3 loop spans 15 amino acids. The chain's CDR3 is CASSPGTGFPYEQYF. CDR3 nucleotide sequence: TGTGCCAGTAGTCCTGGGACAGGGTTTCCCTACGAGCAGTACTTC.